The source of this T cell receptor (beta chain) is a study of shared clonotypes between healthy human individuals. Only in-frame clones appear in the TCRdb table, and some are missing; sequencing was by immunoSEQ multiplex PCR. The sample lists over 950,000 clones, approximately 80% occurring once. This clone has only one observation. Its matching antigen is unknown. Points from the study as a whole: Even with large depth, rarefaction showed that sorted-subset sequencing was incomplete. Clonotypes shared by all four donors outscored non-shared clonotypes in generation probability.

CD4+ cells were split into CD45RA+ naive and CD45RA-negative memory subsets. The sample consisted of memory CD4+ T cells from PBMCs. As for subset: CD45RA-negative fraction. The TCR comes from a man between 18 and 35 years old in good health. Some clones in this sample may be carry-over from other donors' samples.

The CDR3 DNA is TGCGCCAGCAGCCCCGACGTGACAGGGTACTATGGCTACACCTTC. Translation: CASSPDVTGYYGYTF. The chain links TRBV5-1 to TRBJ1-2; 7 bases match TRBD1. The junction had 9 bases not matched to a gene; V was cut back by 4 bases and J by 3 bases. Germline-derived CDR1 and CDR2 are SGHRS and YFSETQ. The length of the CDR3 is 15 residues.